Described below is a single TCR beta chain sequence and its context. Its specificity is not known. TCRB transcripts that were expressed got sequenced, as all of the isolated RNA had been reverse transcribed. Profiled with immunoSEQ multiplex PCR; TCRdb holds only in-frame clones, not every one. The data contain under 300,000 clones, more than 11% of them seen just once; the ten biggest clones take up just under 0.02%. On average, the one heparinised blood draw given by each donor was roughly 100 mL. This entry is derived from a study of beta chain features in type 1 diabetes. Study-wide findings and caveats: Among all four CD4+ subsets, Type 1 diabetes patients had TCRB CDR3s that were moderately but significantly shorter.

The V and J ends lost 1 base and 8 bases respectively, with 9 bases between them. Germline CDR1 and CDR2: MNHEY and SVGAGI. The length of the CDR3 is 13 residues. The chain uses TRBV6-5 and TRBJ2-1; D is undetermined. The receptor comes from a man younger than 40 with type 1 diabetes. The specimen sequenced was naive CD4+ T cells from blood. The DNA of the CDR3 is TGTGCCAGCAGTTACTGGCCCCAGGATGAGCAGTTCTTC. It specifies CASSYWPQDEQFF.